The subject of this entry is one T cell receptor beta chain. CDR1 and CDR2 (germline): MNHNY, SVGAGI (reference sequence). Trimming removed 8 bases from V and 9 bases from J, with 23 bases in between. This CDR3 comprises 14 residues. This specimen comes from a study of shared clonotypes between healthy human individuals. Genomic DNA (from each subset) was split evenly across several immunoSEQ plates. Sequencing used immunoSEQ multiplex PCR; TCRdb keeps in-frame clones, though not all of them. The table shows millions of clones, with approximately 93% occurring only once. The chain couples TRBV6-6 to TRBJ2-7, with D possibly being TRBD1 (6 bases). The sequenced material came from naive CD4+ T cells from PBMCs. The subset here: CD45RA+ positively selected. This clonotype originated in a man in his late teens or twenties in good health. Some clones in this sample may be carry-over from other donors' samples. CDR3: CASQVGGLGYGQYF. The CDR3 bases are TGTGCCAGCCAAGTAGGGGGTCTTGGTTATGGGCAGTACTTC.